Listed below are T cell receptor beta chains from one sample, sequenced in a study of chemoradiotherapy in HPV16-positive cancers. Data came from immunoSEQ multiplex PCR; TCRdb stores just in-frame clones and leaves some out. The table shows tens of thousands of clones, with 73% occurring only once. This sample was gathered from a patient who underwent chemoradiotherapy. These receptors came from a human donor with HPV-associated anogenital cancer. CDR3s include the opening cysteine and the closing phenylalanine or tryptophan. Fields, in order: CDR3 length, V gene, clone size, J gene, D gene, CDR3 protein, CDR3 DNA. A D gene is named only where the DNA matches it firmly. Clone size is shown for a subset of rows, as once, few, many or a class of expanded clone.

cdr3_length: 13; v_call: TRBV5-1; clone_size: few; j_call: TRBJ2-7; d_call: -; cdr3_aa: CASSFLETYEQYF; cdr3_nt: TGCGCCAGCAGCTTCCTCGAGACCTACGAGCAGTACTTC
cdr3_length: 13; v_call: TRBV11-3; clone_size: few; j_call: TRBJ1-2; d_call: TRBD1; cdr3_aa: CASSRDSGYGYTF; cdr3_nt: TGTGCCAGCAGCCGGGACAGTGGCTATGGCTACACCTTC
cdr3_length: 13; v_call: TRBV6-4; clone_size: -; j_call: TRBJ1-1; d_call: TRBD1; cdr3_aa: CASSETGDTEAFF; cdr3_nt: TGTGCCAGCAGTGAAACAGGGGACACTGAAGCTTTCTTT
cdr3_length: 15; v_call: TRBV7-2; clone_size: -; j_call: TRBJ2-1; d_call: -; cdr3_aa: CASSPGYSSYNEQFF; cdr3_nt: TGTGCCAGCAGCCCAGGATACAGCTCCTACAATGAGCAGTTCTTC
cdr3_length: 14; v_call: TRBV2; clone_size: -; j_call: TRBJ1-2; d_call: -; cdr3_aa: CASSEVGTINGYTF; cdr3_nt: TGTGCCAGCAGTGAAGTAGGGACGATCAATGGCTACACCTTC
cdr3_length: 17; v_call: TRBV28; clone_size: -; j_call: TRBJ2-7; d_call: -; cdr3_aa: CASSFAIRTGRESEQYF; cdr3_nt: TGTGCCAGCAGTTTTGCCATCAGGACGGGACGAGAGTCCGAGCAGTACTTC
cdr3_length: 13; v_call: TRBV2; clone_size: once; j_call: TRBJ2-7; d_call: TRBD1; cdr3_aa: CASSEDGRGEQYF; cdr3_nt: TGTGCCAGCAGTGAAGATGGCAGGGGGGAGCAGTACTTC
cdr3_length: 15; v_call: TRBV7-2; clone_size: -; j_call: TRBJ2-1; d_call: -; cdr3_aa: CASSLVTFSYNEQFF; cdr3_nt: TGTGCCAGCAGCTTAGTGACTTTCTCCTACAATGAGCAGTTCTTC
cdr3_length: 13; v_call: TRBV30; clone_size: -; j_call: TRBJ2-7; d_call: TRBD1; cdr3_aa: CAWRVQGSYEQYF; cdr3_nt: TGTGCCTGGAGAGTACAGGGGTCCTACGAGCAGTACTTC
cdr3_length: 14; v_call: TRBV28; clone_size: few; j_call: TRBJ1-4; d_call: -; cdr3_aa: CASSFLGSNEKLFF; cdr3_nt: TGTGCCAGCAGTTTTTTGGGAAGTAATGAAAAACTGTTTTTT
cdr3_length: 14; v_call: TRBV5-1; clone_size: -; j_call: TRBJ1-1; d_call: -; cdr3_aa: CASSPPSTGTEAFF; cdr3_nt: TGCGCCAGCAGCCCCCCCTCGACAGGCACTGAAGCTTTCTTT
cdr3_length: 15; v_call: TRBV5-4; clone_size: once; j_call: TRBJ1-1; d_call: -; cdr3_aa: CASKGTENLNTEAFF; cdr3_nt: TGTGCCAGCAAAGGGACGGAAAACTTGAACACTGAAGCTTTCTTT
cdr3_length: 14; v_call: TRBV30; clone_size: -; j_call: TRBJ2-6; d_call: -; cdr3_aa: CAWKSFSGANVLTF; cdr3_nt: TGTGCCTGGAAATCGTTCTCTGGGGCCAACGTCCTGACTTTC
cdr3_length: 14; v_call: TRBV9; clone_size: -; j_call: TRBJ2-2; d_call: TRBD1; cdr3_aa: CASSAQGATGELFF; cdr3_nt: TGTGCCAGCAGCGCACAGGGGGCCACCGGGGAGCTGTTTTTT
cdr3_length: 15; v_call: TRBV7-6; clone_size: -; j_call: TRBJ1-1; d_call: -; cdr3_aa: CASSLGTDPYTEAFF; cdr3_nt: TGTGCCAGCAGCTTAGGGACAGATCCATACACTGAAGCTTTCTTT
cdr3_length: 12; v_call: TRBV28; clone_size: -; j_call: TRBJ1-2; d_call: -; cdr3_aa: CASSLSVYGYTF; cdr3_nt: TGTGCCAGCAGTTTAAGTGTCTATGGCTACACCTTC
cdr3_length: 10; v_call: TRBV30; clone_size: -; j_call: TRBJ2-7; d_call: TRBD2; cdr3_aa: CAGGGSQQYF; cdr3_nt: TGTGCCGGGGGAGGGTCCCAGCAGTACTTC
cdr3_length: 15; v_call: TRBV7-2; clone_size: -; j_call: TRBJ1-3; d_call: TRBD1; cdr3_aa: CASSLSGTAPATIYF; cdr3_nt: TGTGCCAGCAGCTTATCCGGGACAGCCCCGGCCACCATATATTTT
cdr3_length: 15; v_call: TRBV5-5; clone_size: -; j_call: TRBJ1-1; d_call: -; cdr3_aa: CASSLGLWVSAEAFF; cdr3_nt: TGTGCCAGCAGCTTGGGGCTATGGGTTTCCGCTGAAGCTTTCTTT
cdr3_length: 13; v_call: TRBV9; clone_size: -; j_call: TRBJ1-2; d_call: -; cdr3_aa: CASSVRWGYGYTF; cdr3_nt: TGTGCCAGCAGCGTCAGGTGGGGGTATGGCTACACCTTC
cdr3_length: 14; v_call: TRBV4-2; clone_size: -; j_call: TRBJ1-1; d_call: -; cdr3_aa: CASSQGRGYTEAFF; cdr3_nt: TGTGCCAGCAGCCAAGGGCGGGGTTACACTGAAGCTTTCTTT
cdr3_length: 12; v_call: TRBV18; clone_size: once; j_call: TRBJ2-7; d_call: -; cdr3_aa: CASSTRTGEQYF; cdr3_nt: TGTGCCAGCTCAACCCGGACCGGCGAGCAGTACTTC
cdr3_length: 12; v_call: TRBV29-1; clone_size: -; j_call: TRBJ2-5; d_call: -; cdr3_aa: CSVGIGRETQYF; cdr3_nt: TGCAGCGTTGGGATTGGGAGAGAGACCCAGTACTTC
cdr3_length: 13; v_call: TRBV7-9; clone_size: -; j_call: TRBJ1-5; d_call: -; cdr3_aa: CASSLRGSQPQHF; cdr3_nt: TGTGCCAGCAGCTTAAGAGGGAGTCAGCCCCAGCATTTT
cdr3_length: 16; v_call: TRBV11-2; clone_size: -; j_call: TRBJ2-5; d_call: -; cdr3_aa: CASSQTVASLQETQYF; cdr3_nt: TGTGCCAGCAGCCAAACCGTGGCTAGCTTACAAGAGACCCAGTACTTC
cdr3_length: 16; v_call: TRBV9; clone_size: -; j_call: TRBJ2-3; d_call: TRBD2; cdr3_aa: CASSAQAGTYTDTQYF; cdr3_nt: TGTGCCAGCAGTGCTCAAGCGGGGACCTACACAGATACGCAGTATTTT
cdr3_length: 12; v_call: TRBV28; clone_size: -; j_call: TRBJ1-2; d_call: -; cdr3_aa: CASSLRVYGYTF; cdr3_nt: TGTGCCAGCAGTTTGCGAGTATATGGCTACACCTTC
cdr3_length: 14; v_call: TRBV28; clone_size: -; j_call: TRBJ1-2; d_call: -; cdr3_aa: CASSYTAGARGYTF; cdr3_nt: TGTGCCAGCAGTTATACAGCAGGGGCTAGGGGCTACACCTTC
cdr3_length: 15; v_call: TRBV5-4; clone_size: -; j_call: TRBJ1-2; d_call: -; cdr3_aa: CASSRRDTANYGYTF; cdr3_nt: TGTGCCAGCAGCAGGAGGGACACAGCTAACTATGGCTACACCTTC
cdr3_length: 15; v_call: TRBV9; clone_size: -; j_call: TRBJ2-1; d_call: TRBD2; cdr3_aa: CASSASGSSYNEQFF; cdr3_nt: TGTGCCAGCAGCGCTAGCGGTAGCTCCTACAATGAGCAGTTCTTC
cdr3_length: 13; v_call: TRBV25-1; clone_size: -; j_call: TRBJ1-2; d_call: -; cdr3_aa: CASSEKPIDGYTF; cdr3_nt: TGTGCCAGCAGTGAAAAACCGATCGATGGCTACACCTTC
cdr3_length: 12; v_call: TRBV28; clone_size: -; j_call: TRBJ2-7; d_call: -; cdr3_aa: CASTRDPYEQYF; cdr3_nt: TGTGCCAGCACTAGGGACCCCTACGAGCAGTACTTC
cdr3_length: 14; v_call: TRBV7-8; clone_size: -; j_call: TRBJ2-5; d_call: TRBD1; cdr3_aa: CASRPGQGRETQYF; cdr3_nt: TGTGCCAGCAGGCCGGGACAGGGGCGAGAGACCCAGTACTTC
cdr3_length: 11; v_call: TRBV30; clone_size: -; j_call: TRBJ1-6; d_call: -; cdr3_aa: CAWNHNSPLHF; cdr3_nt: TGTGCCTGGAACCATAATTCACCCCTCCACTTT
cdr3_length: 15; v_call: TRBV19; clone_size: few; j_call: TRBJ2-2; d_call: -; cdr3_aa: CASSIAGRGTGELFF; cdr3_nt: TGTGCCAGTAGTATTGCGGGTAGAGGCACCGGGGAGCTGTTTTTT
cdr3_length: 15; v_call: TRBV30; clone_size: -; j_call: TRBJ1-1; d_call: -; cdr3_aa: CAWSVVRPLDTEAFF; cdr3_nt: TGTGCCTGGAGTGTAGTGAGGCCCCTTGACACTGAAGCTTTCTTT
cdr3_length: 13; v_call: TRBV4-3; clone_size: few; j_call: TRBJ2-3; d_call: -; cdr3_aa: CASSPMKADTQYF; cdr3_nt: TGCGCCAGCAGCCCCATGAAAGCAGATACGCAGTATTTT
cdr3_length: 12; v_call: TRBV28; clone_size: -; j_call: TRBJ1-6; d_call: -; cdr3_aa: CASSLEVIPLHF; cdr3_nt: TGTGCCAGCAGTTTAGAGGTAATACCCCTCCACTTT